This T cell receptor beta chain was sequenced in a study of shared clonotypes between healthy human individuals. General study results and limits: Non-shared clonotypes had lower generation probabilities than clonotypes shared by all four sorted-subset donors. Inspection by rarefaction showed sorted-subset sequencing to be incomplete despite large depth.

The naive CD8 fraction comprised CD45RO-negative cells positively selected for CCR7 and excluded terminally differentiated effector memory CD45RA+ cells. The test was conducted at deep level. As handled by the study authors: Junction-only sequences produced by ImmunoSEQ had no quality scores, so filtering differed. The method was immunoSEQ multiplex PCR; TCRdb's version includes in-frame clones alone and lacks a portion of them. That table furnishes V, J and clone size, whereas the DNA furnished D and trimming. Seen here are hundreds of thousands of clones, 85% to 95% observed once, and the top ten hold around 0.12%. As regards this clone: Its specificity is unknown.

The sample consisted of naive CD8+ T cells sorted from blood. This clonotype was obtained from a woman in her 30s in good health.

CDR3 nucleotide sequence: TGTGCCAGCAGCTTAGAACGAGAGGCCTACGAGCAGTACTTC. It translates to CASSLEREAYEQYF. The rearrangement links TRBV11-1 to TRBJ2-7; D gene ambiguous. Germline V gene lookup returns CDR1 SGHAT and CDR2 FQDESV (reference sequence). This CDR3 is 14 amino acids long. V lost 1 base to trimming and J lost 2 bases, with 9 bases between them.